This entry lists 10 T cell receptor beta chains sequenced from one sample in a study of cytomegalovirus exposure and HLA in healthy donors. 13 Jbeta primers and 60 Vbeta primers were used for the PCR. The table came from immunoSEQ multiplex PCR; TCRdb's copy has only in-frame clones and leaves some out. The table includes roughly 66,000 clones, roughly 72% detected once. Sequenced sample: PBMCs. All receptors come from a man aged 50 to 60 in good health and CMV-seronegative.

The chain joins TRBV10-3 to TRBJ2-3; 11 bases agree with TRBD2. V lost 6 bases and J lost 4; bases outside the gene matches: 3. The CDR3 contains 14 residues. Germline V gene lookup returns CDR1 ENHRY and CDR2 SYGVKD. The CDR3 protein is CAIRVAGGADTQYF. The DNA for the CDR3 is TGTGCCATCAGGGTAGCGGGAGGGGCAGATACGCAGTATTTT.

The rearrangement uses TRBV10-3 and TRBJ1-1, with 10 bases aligning to TRBD1. V shed 10 bases and J 1 base; nucleotides not matched to a gene: 12. CDR3 length: 16 amino acids. Germline CDR1 reads ENHRY; CDR2 reads SYGVKD. In nucleotides, the CDR3 is TGTGCCAGCATCCGGGACAGGGGCCTAACGAACACTGAAGCTTTCTTT. This translates into CASIRDRGLTNTEAFF.

This sequence joins TRBV5-1 and TRBJ2-1, with D unresolved. From germline, CDR1 is SGHRS and CDR2 YFSETQ. The CDR3 is 12 amino acids. V was cut by 2 bases and J by 5 bases, with 5 bases left in between. As DNA, the CDR3 is TGCGCCAGCAGCTTATCAAACAATGAGCAGTTCTTC. This translates into CASSLSNNEQFF.

As concerns this clone: This sample includes further DNA sequences coding for the same CDR3. The V and J genes are TRBV29-1 and TRBJ2-7, with 7 bases that match TRBD1. The germline CDR1 and CDR2 sequences are SQVTM and ANQGSEA. CDR3 length equals 13 residues. V shed 4 bases and J 2 bases; nucleotides not matched to a gene: 5. As DNA, the CDR3 is TGCAGCGTTGCTGGGACAGTTACCTACGAGCAGTACTTC. It encodes CSVAGTVTYEQYF.

This clone occurred once. The rearrangement uses TRBV28 and TRBJ1-4; D might be TRBD1 (6 bases). V lost 5 bases and J lost 0, with 16 bases in between. From germline, CDR1 is MDHEN and CDR2 SYDVKM. The CDR3 extends over 17 amino acids. The CDR3: CASSLGAVLATNEKLFF. The CDR3 DNA follows: TGTGCCAGCAGTCTGGGGGCCGTACTCGCAACTAATGAAAAACTGTTTTTT.

The chain joins TRBV5-1 to TRBJ2-5; 8 nucleotides line up with TRBD1. The CDR3 runs to 13 residues. With 4 bases clipped from V and 4 bases from J, the junction kept 3 bases outside the gene matches. Per germline, CDR1 SGHRS and CDR2 YFSETQ. The CDR3 nucleotides are TGCGCCAGCAGCACGGACAGGGCAGAGACCCAGTACTTC. Translation gives CASSTDRAETQYF.

This chain uses TRBV6-5 with TRBJ2-5; 8 positions agree with TRBD2. The J call is uncertain, as TRBJ2-7 better fits the DNA end. The CDR3 extends over 13 amino acids. Germline assignment: CDR1 MNHEY and CDR2 SVGAGI. The CDR3 sequence: CASSNGRAYEQYF. Written as DNA, the CDR3 is TGTGCCAGCAGTAACGGGAGGGCCTACGAGCAGTACTTC.

V is TRBV19 and J is TRBJ1-2; possibly TRBD1 for D (5 bases). The CDR3 runs 14 residues. Germline-derived CDR1 and CDR2 are LNHDA and SQIVND (reference sequence). Trimming removed 5 bases at V and 9 bases at J, with 19 bases between. The CDR3 spells CASSPPRVKISYTF. The CDR3 DNA is TGTGCCAGTAGTCCGCCCAGGGTCAAGATTAGCTACACCTTC.

The CDR3 bases are TGTGCCAGCAGCTTGTTTTTGAGCGCCGAGCAGTACTTC. Translation: CASSLFLSAEQYF. The chain carries TRBV5-4 and TRBJ2-7; D gene uncertain. V dropped 1 base and J dropped 6 bases, with 11 bases sitting between them. Germline loops: CDR1 SGHNT, CDR2 YYREEE (reference sequence). This CDR3 comprises 13 residues.

The gene calls are TRBV4-1 and TRBJ2-1, with unresolved D. The V end lost 6 bases, the J end lost 0 bases, and 15 bases lay between the germline ends. CDR1 and CDR2 from the germline V gene are MGHRA and YSYEKL. The CDR3 has 16 amino acids. DNA for the CDR3: TGCGCCAGCAGACAGTTCGTCGGAAACTCCTACAATGAGCAGTTCTTC. Amino acids: CASRQFVGNSYNEQFF.